These T cell receptor beta chains were read from a single sample in a study of cytomegalovirus exposure and HLA in healthy donors. Libraries were prepared by immunoSEQ multiplex PCR; TCRdb keeps only in-frame clonotypes and omits some of them. The sample carries roughly 120,000 clones, 75% to 85% recorded once. Sequenced: PBMCs. All receptors derive from a middle-aged man in good health and CMV-seronegative. The conserved cysteine and the conserved F or W are not part of the CDR3 here.

v_gene	j_gene	CDR3aa
TRBV5-1	TRBJ1-1	ASSSNPTGVNEAF
TRBV27	TRBJ2-1	ASLSYNEQF
TRBV4-1	TRBJ2-6	ASSLDSPSGANGLT
TRBV7-2	TRBJ2-5	ASSAGGAGETQY
TRBV27	TRBJ1-6	AITAGALH
TRBV25-1	TRBJ2-3	ASSLAGQVDTQY
TRBV6-5	TRBJ1-5	ASRDSYNQPQH
TRBV27	TRBJ1-1	ASSLFGSNTEAF
TRBV6-1	TRBJ2-6	ASLTASGANVLT
TRBV7-9	TRBJ2-6	ASGLAGANVLT
TRBV5-1	TRBJ2-1	ASSERGNNEQF